The text below deals with one TCR beta chain. The source of the sample is a study of Graves' ophthalmopathy and Graves' hyperthyroidism. For repertoire sequencing, the TCR beta CDR3 regions were amplified from RNA transcripts. The authors performed first-round RT-PCR with HTBI primers and then a second-round multiplex PCR. TCRdb re-called the multiplex PCR reads with MiXCR, one entry per CDR3 protein. Seen here are over 450,000 distinct CDR3 sequences, approximately 14% observed once, and the top ten hold over 7.5%. The germline V gene encodes CDR1 MNHNS and CDR2 SASEGT. Trimming stripped 1 base from V and 0 bases from J, with 16 bases between. The CDR3 is 18 amino acids.

The receptor comes from a woman younger than 45 with Graves' ophthalmopathy. Sequences were obtained from blood. The rearrangement uses TRBV6-1 and TRBJ1-3; unclear D gene. The CDR3 DNA is TGTGCCAGCAGTGAAGATGTAGGCCTGCAACCCTCTGGAAACACCATATATTTT. It yields the protein CASSEDVGLQPSGNTIYF.